One T cell receptor (beta chain) is described in this entry. The data stem from a study of CD8 T cells in Susac syndrome. Germline loops: CDR1 LGHDT, CDR2 YNNKEL (reference sequence). The V gene lost 4 bases and the J gene lost 3 bases, with 9 bases spanning the gap. The CDR3 spans 13 residues. Random hexamers were used to reverse transcribe the RNA input (about 0.45 to 1 ug). MiXCR, applied by TCRdb to the immunoSEQ multiplex PCR reads, yields one record per CDR3 protein. Seen here are 130,000 or so distinct CDR3 sequences, 96% observed once, and the top ten hold less than 0.15%. This clonotype was sampled from a human donor with Susac syndrome. Sequencing used CD4+ T cells from PBMCs. The chain links TRBV3-1 to TRBJ1-1; a weak D match, TRBD1 (5 bases). CDR3 DNA sequence: TGTGCCAGCAGCCCCTGGGACGACACTGAAGCTTTCTTT. It specifies CASSPWDDTEAFF. Full variable domain (rest looked up from reference TRBV3-1 and TRBJ1-1): DTAVSQTPKYLVTQMGNDKSIKCEQNLGHDTMYWYKQDSKKFLKIMFSYNNKELIINETVPNRFSPKSPDKAHLNLHINSLELGDSAVYFCASSPWDDTEAFFGQGTRLTVV.